Below, 22 T cell receptor beta chains from the same sample are listed, as sequenced in a study of T cell responses to AZD1222 COVID-19 vaccine. The table came from immunoSEQ multiplex PCR; TCRdb's copy has only in-frame clones and leaves some out. The repertoire holds approximately 190,000 clones, more than 80% seen once, with roughly 4% in the top ten. This material consisted of peripheral blood, taken 28 days after the second dose of the MenACWY control vaccine. The receptors come from an adult who received the MenACWY meningococcal vaccine as a control.

This clone was counted a few times. V usage is TRBV5-6 and J usage is TRBJ1-1; no reliable D call. Looked up from germline, CDR1 is SGHDT and CDR2 is YYEEEE. The CDR3 has 15 amino acids. Trimming removed 4 bases at V and 0 bases at J, with 13 bases between. CDR3 nucleotides: TGTGCCAGCAGCCTAGGAGCACAGTTGAACACTGAAGCTTTCTTT. Translated, it gives CASSLGAQLNTEAFF.

The rearrangement links TRBV7-2 to TRBJ1-2; weak D call: TRBD1 (6 bases). The V gene's germline CDR1 is SGHTA and CDR2 FQGNSA. The CDR3 runs 16 residues. V gave up 1 base and J gave up 4 bases, with 16 bases separating them. The CDR3 is CASSLVYGGTPYGYTF. CDR3 nucleotides: TGTGCCAGCAGCTTAGTGTACGGGGGCACTCCCTATGGCTACACCTTC. Filled out from reference TRBV7-2 and TRBJ1-2, the complete variable domain reads GAGVSQSPSNKVTEKGKDVELRCDPISGHTALYWYRQSLGQGLEFLIYFQGNSAPDKSGLPSDRFSAERTGGSVSTLTIQRTQQEDSAVYLCASSLVYGGTPYGYTFGSGTRLTVV.

This chain connects TRBV3-1 (or the pseudogene TRBV3-2) to TRBJ2-7; 8 nucleotides align to TRBD1. The CDR3 loop spans 15 amino acids. Germline CDR1 is LGHDT and CDR2 is YNNKEL (reference sequence). V shed 5 bases, J shed 5 bases, and the junction held 11 bases outside the gene matches. The CDR3 loop is CASSSRIGQGNEQYF. The CDR3 DNA reads TGTGCCAGCAGCTCTCGTATCGGACAGGGTAACGAGCAGTACTTC.

The V gene is TRBV21-1, the J gene TRBJ2-5. TRBV21-1 constitutes a pseudogene. This CDR3 is 15 amino acids long. This CDR3 is CASSKEGRAEETQYF. CDR3 DNA: TGTGCCAGCAGCAAAGAAGGGCGCGCCGAGGAGACCCAGTACTTC.

This rearrangement joins TRBV7-2 to TRBJ1-2; D is unclear. V shed 1 base and J shed 4 bases, with 4 bases lying between them. In germline, CDR1 is SGHTA, CDR2 FQGNSA. This CDR3 has 12 amino acids. The CDR3 nucleotides read TGTGCCAGCAGCTTAGTAACCTATGGCTACACCTTC. The encoded protein is CASSLVTYGYTF.

The CDR3 DNA reads as TGTGCCTGGAGTGTAAGCCCTTCAGGCGAGCAGTTCTTC. Translation gives CAWSVSPSGEQFF. The chain has TRBV30 and TRBJ2-1; D is unresolved. Between the trimmed V and J ends, which lost 0 bases and 10 bases, there was a span of 13 bases. This CDR3 has 13 amino acids. Germline assignment: CDR1 GTSNPN and CDR2 SVGIG (reference sequence).

J is TRBJ2-5 and V is TRBV13, with D possibly matching TRBD1 (5 bases). Germline-derived CDR1 and CDR2 are PRHDT and FYEKMQ (reference sequence). Between the trimmed V and J ends, which lost 1 base and 1 base, there was a span of 10 bases. The CDR3 runs 15 residues. CDR3 residues: CASSLDWGSQETQYF. The CDR3 DNA is TGTGCCAGCAGCTTAGATTGGGGCAGCCAAGAGACCCAGTACTTC. Full variable domain (missing parts from reference TRBV13 and TRBJ2-5): AAGVIQSPRHLIKEKRETATLKCYPIPRHDTVYWYQQGPGQDPQFLISFYEKMQSDKGSIPDRFSAQQFSDYHSELNMSSLELGDSALYFCASSLDWGSQETQYFGPGTRLLVL.

The V call is TRBV30, the J call TRBJ1-2, with a tentative D call TRBD1 (6 bases). This CDR3 comprises 11 residues. CDR1 is GTSNPN, CDR2 SVGIG, per germline (reference sequence). The CDR3 DNA follows: TGTGGAGGGGAGAGGGGGGGTGGCTACACCTTC. This codes for CGGERGGGYTF.

The chain joins TRBV30 to TRBJ2-7; D remains ambiguous. CDR1 is GTSNPN and CDR2 is SVGIG in the germline V gene (reference sequence). The CDR3 contains 15 residues. V lost 3 bases and J lost 4, with 19 bases in between. The CDR3 sequence: CAWRPGEPHRYEQYF. The DNA for the CDR3 is TGTGCCTGGAGGCCAGGCGAACCCCATCGTTACGAGCAGTACTTC.

The chain carries TRBV6-5 and TRBJ1-3, with a possible D match to TRBD1 (5 bases). There are 14 residues in the CDR3. Germline CDR1 is MNHEY and CDR2 is SVGAGI. Trimming stripped 10 bases from V and 0 bases from J, with 13 bases between. Here the CDR3 DNA reads TGTGCCACCGCCTCGACAGTCTCTGGAAACACCATATATTTT. Protein sequence: CATASTVSGNTIYF.

J is TRBJ1-1 and V is TRBV19, with unresolved D. Germline lookup yields CDR1 LNHDA and CDR2 SQIVND (reference sequence). The V gene lost 2 bases and the J gene lost 10 bases, with 11 bases spanning the gap. The CDR3 spans 12 residues. CDR3 in amino acids: CASSITIGGAFF. The CDR3 bases are TGTGCCAGTAGTATAACTATTGGCGGAGCTTTCTTT.

The rearrangement uses TRBV7-2 and TRBJ1-6; a possible D gene is TRBD1 (5 bases). The germline V gene has CDR1 SGHTA and CDR2 FQGNSA. The V end lost 4 bases, the J end lost 0 bases, and 19 bases lay between the germline ends. The CDR3 totals 19 residues. The CDR3 bases are TGTGCCAGCAGCTCCTCCGACTGGGGCACCTACTCCTATAATTCACCCCTCCACTTT. This encodes CASSSSDWGTYSYNSPLHF.

This clone was counted once. The chain has TRBV2 and TRBJ1-2; tentatively, D is TRBD1 (6 bases). V lost 2 bases and J lost 3, with 10 bases in between. The germline V gene encodes CDR1 SNHLY and CDR2 FYNNEI. The CDR3 runs 14 residues. The CDR3 DNA is TGTGCCAGCAGTGAAACGCAGGGGTACTATGGCTACACCTTC. This codes for CASSETQGYYGYTF.

V gene TRBV5-1 combines with J gene TRBJ2-2, with TRBD2 matching over 12 bases. Germline CDR1 SGHRS, CDR2 YFSETQ. CDR3 length equals 16 residues. J gave up 6 bases and V 2 bases, and 5 bases lay outside the gene matches. CDR3 protein: CASSFRLAGASGELFF. The CDR3 DNA sequence: TGCGCCAGCAGCTTCAGACTAGCGGGAGCTTCCGGGGAGCTGTTTTTT.

The chain has TRBV7-2 and TRBJ1-1; no reliable D call. Germline-derived CDR1 and CDR2 are SGHTA and FQGNSA. The V end lost 5 bases, the J end lost 4 bases, and 17 bases lay between the germline ends. CDR3 length: 15 residues. The CDR3 sequence: CASSQLVGIGTEAFF. CDR3 DNA sequence: TGTGCCAGCAGCCAGCTGGTAGGGATAGGCACTGAAGCTTTCTTT.

The DNA for the CDR3 is TGTGCCAGCTCACGAGGAGGTGACACTGAAGCTTTCTTT. This gives the protein CASSRGGDTEAFF. This chain uses TRBV18 with TRBJ1-1; D is ambiguous. From germline, CDR1 is KGHSH and CDR2 LQKENI. The CDR3 is 13 amino acids. Trimming removed 4 bases at V and 3 bases at J, with 9 bases between. Filled out from reference TRBV18 and TRBJ1-1, the complete variable domain reads NAGVMQNPRHLVRRRGQEARLRCSPMKGHSHVYWYRQLPEEGLKFMVYLQKENIIDESGMPKERFSAEFPKEGPSILRIQQVVRGDSAAYFCASSRGGDTEAFFGQGTRLTVV.

The V and J genes are TRBV2 and TRBJ1-1; D possibly corresponds to TRBD1 (5 bases). The CDR3 totals 15 residues. Germline assignment: CDR1 SNHLY and CDR2 FYNNEI. V gave up 0 bases and J gave up 5 bases, with 13 bases separating them. The DNA of the CDR3 is TGTGCCAGCAGTGAAGCTGGGGGGGGTGGAACTGAAGCTTTCTTT. Protein sequence: CASSEAGGGGTEAFF.

The chain couples TRBV30 to TRBJ1-6; TRBD1 aligns across 9 bases. Germline values: CDR1 GTSNPN, CDR2 SVGIG (reference sequence). With 5 bases clipped from V and 7 bases from J, the junction kept 6 bases outside the gene matches. This CDR3 has 14 amino acids. The CDR3 reads CAWRAGTGNSPLHF. The CDR3 DNA sequence: TGTGCCTGGCGAGCCGGGACAGGGAATTCACCCCTCCACTTT.

The gene calls are TRBV27 and TRBJ1-2; D is ambiguous. V shed 5 bases and J shed 4 bases, with 14 bases lying between them. The CDR3 is 14 amino acids. Germline CDR1 reads MNHEY; CDR2 reads SMNVEV (reference sequence). CDR3 in amino acids: CASSPGRGGYGYTF. CDR3 coding DNA: TGTGCCAGCAGTCCCGGGCGAGGAGGCTATGGCTACACCTTC.

This rearrangement joins TRBV5-5 to TRBJ2-7; D unresolved. This CDR3 contains 14 residues. Between the trimmed V and J ends, which lost 1 base and 4 bases, there was a span of 12 bases. CDR1 and CDR2 (germline): SGHKS, YYEKEE (reference sequence). For the CDR3, the DNA is TGTGCCAGCAGCTTGATGTTAAAATCTTACGAGCAGTACTTC. Residues: CASSLMLKSYEQYF.

The chain combines TRBV6-5 with TRBJ1-1; TRBD1 is a possible D gene (6 bases). The CDR3 spans 15 residues. The V end was cut by 2 bases, the J end by 7 bases, with 17 bases between. Germline loops: CDR1 MNHEY, CDR2 SVGAGI. The CDR3 region is CASSYGGDIRREAFF. CDR3 DNA: TGTGCCAGCAGTTACGGAGGGGACATTCGACGTGAAGCTTTCTTT.

The chain links TRBV11-2 to TRBJ2-7; D remains ambiguous. Trimming removed 1 base from V and 7 bases from J, with 8 bases in between. Germline V CDR1 and CDR2: SGHAT, FQNNGV. This CDR3 is 12 amino acids long. DNA for the CDR3: TGTGCCAGCAGCTTAGTGCTCGGAGAGCAGTACTTC. It is translated as CASSLVLGEQYF.